Shown below are 10 T cell receptor beta chains from a single sample sequenced in a study of shared clonotypes between healthy human individuals. Data came from immunoSEQ multiplex PCR; TCRdb stores just in-frame clones and leaves some out. Counted here are about 1 million clones, around 76% occurring once; the ten biggest clones make up approximately 1.3%. Sequencing was performed on memory CD4+ T cells sorted from blood. Subset here: CD45RA-negative fraction. Receptors originate from a man between 18 and 35 years old in good health.

The chain is built from TRBV27 and TRBJ1-1, with TRBD1 as a possible D gene (5 bases). This CDR3 has 15 amino acids. The V gene lost 5 bases and the J gene lost 3 bases, with 16 bases spanning the gap. Looked up from germline, CDR1 is MNHEY and CDR2 is SMNVEV (reference sequence). The DNA of the CDR3 is TGTGCCAGCAGTCTCACATGGGGGATGGACACTGAAGCTTTCTTT. It translates to CASSLTWGMDTEAFF.

The chain carries TRBV27 and TRBJ1-1; D gene ambiguous. This CDR3 is 13 amino acids long. From germline, CDR1 is MNHEY and CDR2 SMNVEV (reference sequence). V lost 7 bases and J lost 1, with 10 bases in between. The CDR3 spells CASTRWGNTEAFF. CDR3 DNA sequence: TGTGCCAGCACTCGGTGGGGGAACACTGAAGCTTTCTTT.

The count of this clone is one. The CDR3 is CASSLLGASARETQYF. Here the CDR3 DNA reads TGCGCCAGCAGCTTGCTCGGGGCCTCCGCAAGGGAGACCCAGTACTTC. The chain couples TRBV5-1 to TRBJ2-5; perhaps D is TRBD1 or TRBD2 (5 bases each). V lost 1 base and J lost 5, with 18 bases in between. The germline gives CDR1 SGHRS, CDR2 YFSETQ. The CDR3 is 16 residues long.

The V call is TRBV7-2, the J call TRBJ1-1; tentatively, D is TRBD1 (5 bases). V shed 2 bases and J shed 2 bases, with 9 bases lying between them. CDR1 is SGHTA, CDR2 FQGNSA, per germline. The CDR3 spans 14 residues. CDR3 in amino acids: CASSLSQGNTEAFF. CDR3 DNA: TGTGCCAGCAGCTTATCCCAGGGAAACACTGAAGCTTTCTTT. The complete variable domain, with remaining parts taken from reference TRBV7-2 and TRBJ1-1, reads GAGVSQSPSNKVTEKGKDVELRCDPISGHTALYWYRQSLGQGLEFLIYFQGNSAPDKSGLPSDRFSAERTGGSVSTLTIQRTQQEDSAVYLCASSLSQGNTEAFFGQGTRLTVV.

The chain is built from TRBV7-2 and TRBJ2-7, with 9 bases lining up with TRBD2. Germline CDR1 reads SGHTA; CDR2 reads FQGNSA. The V and J ends lost 5 bases and 3 bases, in that order; junction bases with no gene match: 8. This CDR3 region has 15 residues. The CDR3: CASSQREAIFYEQYF. CDR3 DNA sequence: TGTGCCAGCAGCCAGCGGGAGGCCATCTTCTACGAGCAGTACTTC.

The V call is TRBV27, the J call TRBJ2-7; the match to TRBD1 covers 10 bases. The CDR3 covers 17 residues. The V gene's germline CDR1 is MNHEY and CDR2 SMNVEV (reference sequence). The trim removed 3 bases at V and 5 bases at J, leaving 13 bases unmatched. CDR3 region: CASSFHPDRGRQDEQYF. In DNA form, the CDR3 reads TGTGCCAGCAGTTTTCACCCCGACAGGGGGCGCCAGGACGAGCAGTACTTC.

The chain uses TRBV9 and TRBJ2-1; weak D call: TRBD1 (5 bases). Germline CDR1 SGDLS, CDR2 YYNGEE. This CDR3 has 13 amino acids. Trimming removed 4 bases from V and 10 bases from J, with 15 bases in between. CDR3 loop: CASSPDTVGEQFF. CDR3 DNA: TGTGCCAGCAGCCCGGACACGGTAGGGGAGCAGTTCTTC.

The V call is TRBV19, the J call TRBJ1-2; the D gene is possibly TRBD1 (6 bases). The CDR3 consists of 12 residues. The V end lost 5 bases, the J end lost 8 bases, and 12 bases lay between the germline ends. Per the germline V gene, CDR1 is LNHDA and CDR2 is SQIVND (reference sequence). CDR3 coding DNA: TGTGCCAGTAGTGACGACAGGCGAGGCTACACCTTC. Its protein product is CASSDDRRGYTF.

This chain joins TRBV30 and TRBJ2-3, with unresolved D. This CDR3 region has 15 residues. The germline V gene encodes CDR1 GTSNPN and CDR2 SVGIG (reference sequence). Between the trimmed V and J ends, which lost 2 bases and 4 bases, there was a span of 16 bases. CDR3: CAWSSDVSVADTQYF. The DNA for the CDR3 is TGTGCCTGGAGTAGCGATGTCTCAGTCGCAGATACGCAGTATTTT.

This chain links TRBV5-6 with TRBJ2-3; TRBD1 matches 7 bases. CDR1 is SGHDT and CDR2 is YYEEEE in the germline V gene. With 4 bases clipped from V and 2 bases from J, the junction kept 10 bases outside the gene matches. The CDR3 is made up of 16 amino acids. CDR3 amino acids: CASSRKQGISTDTQYF. For the CDR3, the DNA is TGTGCCAGCAGCCGCAAACAGGGGATCTCCACAGATACGCAGTATTTT.